This paragraph covers one TCR beta chain sequence. Trimming pared 6 bases from V and 7 bases from J, leaving 18 bases between. Germline values: CDR1 MDHEN, CDR2 SYDVKM. CDR3 length equals 14 residues. This sample was taken from a study of OX40 agonist ivuxolimab in advanced cancers. Here immunoSEQ multiplex PCR was the method, and the copy in TCRdb shows in-frame clones only, minus some. The table includes approximately 60,000 clones, around 90% detected once. This TCR was recovered from an adult with an advanced solid tumor such as melanoma, head and neck, liver or kidney cancer. This specimen consisted of CD4+ or CD8+ T cells sorted from blood, obtained in a trial of the OX40 agonist ivuxolimab. The genes are TRBV28 and TRBJ1-1, with D possibly being TRBD1 (5 bases). The CDR3 DNA follows: TGTGCCAGCAGCCACCTACGGGGGGGATATGAAGCTTTCTTT. It yields the protein CASSHLRGGYEAFF.